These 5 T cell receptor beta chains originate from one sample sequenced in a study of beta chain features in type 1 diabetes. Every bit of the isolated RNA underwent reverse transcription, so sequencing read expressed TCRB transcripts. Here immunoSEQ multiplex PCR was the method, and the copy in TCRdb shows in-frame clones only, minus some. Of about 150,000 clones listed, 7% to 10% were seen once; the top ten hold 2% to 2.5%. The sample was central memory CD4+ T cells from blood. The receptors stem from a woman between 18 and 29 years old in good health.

CDR3 region: CASSDKRGGETQYF. CDR3 DNA: TGTGCCAGCAGTGACAAACGGGGAGGAGAGACCCAGTACTTC. The rearrangement joins TRBV2 to TRBJ2-5; D perhaps matches TRBD2 (6 bases). V was trimmed by 3 bases and J by 4 bases, leaving 12 bases between them. The CDR3 covers 14 residues. Germline loops: CDR1 SNHLY, CDR2 FYNNEI.

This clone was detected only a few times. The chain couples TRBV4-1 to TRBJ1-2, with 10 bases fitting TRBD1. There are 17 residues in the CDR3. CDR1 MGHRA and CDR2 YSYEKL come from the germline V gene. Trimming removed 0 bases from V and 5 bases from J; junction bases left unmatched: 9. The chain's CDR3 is CASSQDARTGGGYGYTF. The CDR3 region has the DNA TGCGCCAGCAGCCAAGATGCCAGGACAGGGGGAGGGTATGGCTACACCTTC.

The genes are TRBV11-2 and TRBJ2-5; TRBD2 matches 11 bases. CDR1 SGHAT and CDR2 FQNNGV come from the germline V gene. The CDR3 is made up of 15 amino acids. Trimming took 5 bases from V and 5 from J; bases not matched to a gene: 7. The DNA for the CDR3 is TGTGCCAGCAGCGCGGGACTAGCGGAACGGGAGACCCAGTACTTC. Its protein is CASSAGLAERETQYF.

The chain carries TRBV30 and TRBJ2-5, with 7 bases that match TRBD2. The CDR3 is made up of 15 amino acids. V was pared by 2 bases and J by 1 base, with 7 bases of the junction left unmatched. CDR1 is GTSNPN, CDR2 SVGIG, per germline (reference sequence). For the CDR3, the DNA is TGTGCCTGGAGTCGGGCTAGCGGCCTCCAAGAGACCCAGTACTTC. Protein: CAWSRASGLQETQYF.

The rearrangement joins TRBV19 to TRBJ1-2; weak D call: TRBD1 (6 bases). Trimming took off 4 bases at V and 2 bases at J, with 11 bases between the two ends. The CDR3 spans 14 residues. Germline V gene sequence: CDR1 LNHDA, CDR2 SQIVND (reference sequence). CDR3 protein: CASSTRTDNYGYTF. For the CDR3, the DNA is TGTGCCAGTAGTACGAGGACAGACAACTATGGCTACACCTTC.